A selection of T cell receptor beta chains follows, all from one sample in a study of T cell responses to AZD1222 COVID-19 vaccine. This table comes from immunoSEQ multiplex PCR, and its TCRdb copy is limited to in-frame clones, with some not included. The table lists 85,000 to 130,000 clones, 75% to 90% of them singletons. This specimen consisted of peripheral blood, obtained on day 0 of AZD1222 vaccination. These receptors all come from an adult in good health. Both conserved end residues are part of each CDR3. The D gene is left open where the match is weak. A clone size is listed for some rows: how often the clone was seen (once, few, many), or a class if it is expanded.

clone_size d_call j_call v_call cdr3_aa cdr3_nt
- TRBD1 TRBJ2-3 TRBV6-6 CASSYSMGQGTDTQYF TGTGCCAGCAGTTACTCGATGGGACAGGGCACAGATACGCAGTATTTT
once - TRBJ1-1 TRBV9 CASSASGTAEAFF TGTGCCAGCAGCGCCTCTGGGACGGCTGAAGCTTTCTTT
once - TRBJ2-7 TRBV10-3 CAIGDQGPYEQYF TGTGCCATCGGAGACCAAGGCCCCTACGAGCAGTACTTC
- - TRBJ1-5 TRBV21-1 CASSKEAPPQPYQPQHF TGTGCCAGCAGCAAGGAGGCCCCTCCTCAGCCCTATCAGCCCCAGCATTTT
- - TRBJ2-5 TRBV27 CASSLMETQYF TGTGCCAGCAGTTTAATGGAGACCCAGTACTTC
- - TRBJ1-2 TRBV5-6 CASSLYSYANYGYTF TGTGCCAGCAGCTTGTACAGTTACGCTAACTATGGCTACACCTTC
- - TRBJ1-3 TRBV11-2 CASVRSEAISGNTIYF TGTGCCAGCGTCCGGTCGGAGGCCATCTCTGGAAACACCATATATTTT
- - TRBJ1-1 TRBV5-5 CASSLQALTEAFF TGTGCCAGCAGCCTACAGGCTTTAACTGAAGCTTTCTTT
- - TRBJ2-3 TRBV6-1 CASSEAGSYTDTQYF TGTGCCAGCAGTGAAGCAGGATCATACACAGATACGCAGTATTTT
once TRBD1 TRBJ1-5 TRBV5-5 CASSLGGGRGHQPQHF TGTGCCAGCAGCTTGGGAGGAGGCAGGGGGCATCAGCCCCAGCATTTT
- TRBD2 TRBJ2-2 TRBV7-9 CASSSGTERGRSGELFF TGTGCCAGCAGCTCCGGAACTGAGCGGGGAAGGTCCGGGGAGCTGTTTTTT
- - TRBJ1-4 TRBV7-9 CASSLAGQGSEKLFF TGTGCCAGCAGCTTAGCAGGTCAGGGAAGTGAAAAACTGTTTTTT
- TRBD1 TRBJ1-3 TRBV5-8 CASSRQGFSGNTIYF TGTGCCAGCAGTCGACAGGGATTCTCTGGAAACACCATATATTTT
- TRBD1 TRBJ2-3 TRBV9 CASSEGQGAVADTQYF TGTGCCAGCAGCGAGGGACAGGGGGCAGTGGCAGATACGCAGTATTTT
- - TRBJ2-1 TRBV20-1 CSASVPGLPDEQFF TGCAGTGCTAGTGTCCCGGGGCTACCGGATGAGCAGTTCTTC
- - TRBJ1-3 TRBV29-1 CSVGGHRGNTIYF TGCAGCGTTGGTGGACATCGTGGAAACACCATATATTTT
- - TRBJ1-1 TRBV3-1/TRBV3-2 CASVNTGGTEAFF TGTGCCAGCGTGAACACAGGAGGCACTGAAGCTTTCTTT
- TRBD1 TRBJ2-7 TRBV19 CASSPDRGLGEQYF TGTGCCAGTAGTCCGGACAGGGGGCTAGGGGAGCAGTACTTC
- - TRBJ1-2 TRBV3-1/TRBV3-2 CASSLSGLPYGYTF TGTGCCAGCAGCCTATCAGGGTTACCCTATGGCTACACCTTC
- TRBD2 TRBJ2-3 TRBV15 CATSRILSGGSDTQYF TGTGCCACCAGCCGGATTCTTAGCGGGGGATCGGATACGCAGTATTTT
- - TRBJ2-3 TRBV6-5 CASSYLSGPDTQYF TGTGCCAGCAGTTACCTTAGCGGACCAGATACGCAGTATTTT
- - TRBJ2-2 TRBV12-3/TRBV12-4 CASRWTRGGELFF TGTGCCAGCAGGTGGACCCGTGGCGGGGAGCTGTTTTTT
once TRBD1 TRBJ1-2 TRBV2 CASKRIGQGSRDSGYTF TGTGCCAGCAAAAGAATAGGACAGGGGTCCCGAGACTCTGGCTACACCTTC
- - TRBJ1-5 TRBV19 CASNTRGQVNQPQHF TGTGCCAGTAACACCAGGGGCCAGGTTAATCAGCCCCAGCATTTT
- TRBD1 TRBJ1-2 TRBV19 CASSIDRGNYGYTF TGTGCCAGTAGTATCGACAGGGGGAACTATGGCTACACCTTC
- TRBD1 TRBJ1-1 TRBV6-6 CASRARAGGITEAFF TGTGCCAGCAGGGCACGGGCAGGGGGCATCACTGAAGCTTTCTTT
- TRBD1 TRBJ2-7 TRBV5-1 CASSSGTGYPYEQYF TGCGCCAGCAGCTCCGGGACAGGGTATCCCTACGAGCAGTACTTC
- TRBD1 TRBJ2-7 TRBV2 CASSDETFGTGDEQYF TGTGCCAGCAGTGATGAAACCTTCGGGACAGGGGACGAGCAGTACTTC
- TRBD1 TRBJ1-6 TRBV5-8 CASSWGVPGQGDSPLHF TGTGCCAGCAGCTGGGGGGTGCCGGGACAGGGGGATTCACCCCTCCACTTT
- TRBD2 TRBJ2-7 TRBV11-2 CASRRPGLAGAGYEQYF TGTGCCAGCAGACGACCGGGACTAGCGGGGGCAGGTTACGAGCAGTACTTC
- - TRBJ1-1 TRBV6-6 CASSGGMNTEAFF TGTGCCAGCAGTGGGGGGATGAACACTGAAGCTTTCTTT
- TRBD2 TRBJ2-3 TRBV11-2 CASRFSGGDTQYF TGTGCCAGCAGGTTTAGCGGGGGAGATACGCAGTATTTT
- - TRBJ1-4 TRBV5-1 CASSGWAVYGSTNEKLFF TGCGCCAGCAGTGGATGGGCGGTTTATGGTTCAACTAATGAAAAACTGTTTTTT
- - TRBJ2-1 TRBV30 CAWSARPDNEQFF TGTGCCTGGAGTGCGCGGCCGGACAATGAGCAGTTCTTC
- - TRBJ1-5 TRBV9 CASSATGNQPQHF TGTGCCAGCAGCGCCACAGGCAATCAGCCCCAGCATTTT
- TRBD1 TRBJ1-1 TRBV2 CASRQGAANTEAFF TGTGCCAGCAGGCAGGGGGCGGCGAACACTGAAGCTTTCTTT
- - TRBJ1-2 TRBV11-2 CASSYGRDGYTF TGTGCCAGCAGCTATGGACGGGATGGCTACACCTTC
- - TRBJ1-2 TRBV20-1 CSARVGYTF TGCAGTGCTAGAGTAGGCTACACCTTC
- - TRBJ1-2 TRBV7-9 CASSLEQGGYTF TGTGCCAGCAGCTTAGAACAGGGAGGCTACACCTTC
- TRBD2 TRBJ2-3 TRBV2 CASSGPLSGGVSTDTQYF TGTGCCAGCAGTGGCCCCCTTAGCGGGGGGGTTAGCACAGATACGCAGTATTTT
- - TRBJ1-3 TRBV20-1 CRGGRQGVFF TGCAGGGGGGGCCGGCAGGGCGTCTTTTTT
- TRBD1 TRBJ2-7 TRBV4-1 CASSQGQGADEQYF TGCGCCAGCAGCCAAGGACAGGGGGCCGACGAGCAGTACTTC
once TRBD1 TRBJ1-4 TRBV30 CAWRSAGGAGEKLFF TGTGCCTGGAGGAGCGCAGGGGGCGCGGGTGAAAAACTGTTTTTT
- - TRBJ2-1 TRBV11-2 CASSPRGGPLYEQFF TGTGCCAGCAGCCCAAGGGGGGGGCCATTATATGAGCAGTTCTTC
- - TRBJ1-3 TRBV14 CASSRRQSSGNTIYF TGTGCCAGCAGCCGACGGCAGAGCTCTGGAAACACCATATATTTT
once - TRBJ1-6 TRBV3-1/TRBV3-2 CASSQEGYNSPLHF TGTGCCAGCAGCCAAGAAGGGTATAATTCACCCCTCCACTTT
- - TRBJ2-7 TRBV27 CASSSRGTGEQYF TGTGCCAGCAGCTCCCGGGGTACGGGAGAGCAGTACTTC
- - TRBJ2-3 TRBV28 CASSLADTQYF TGTGCCAGCAGTCTAGCAGATACGCAGTATTTT
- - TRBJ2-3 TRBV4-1 CASSQGPLGASADTQYF TGCGCCAGCAGCCAAGGCCCCCTTGGAGCAAGCGCAGATACGCAGTATTTT
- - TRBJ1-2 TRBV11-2 CASSLYLGGYTF TGTGCCAGCAGCTTATACCTGGGGGGCTACACCTTC
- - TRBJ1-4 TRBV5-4 CASRADATNEKLFF TGTGCCAGCAGGGCGGATGCAACTAATGAAAAACTGTTTTTT
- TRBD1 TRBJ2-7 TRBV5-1 CASSLGNTGTGGLGEYF TGCGCCAGCAGCTTGGGTAACACCGGGACAGGGGGCTTGGGGGAGTACTTC
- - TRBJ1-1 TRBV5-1 CASRPVHRDVEAFF TGCGCCAGCAGGCCTGTGCACAGGGATGTTGAAGCTTTCTTT
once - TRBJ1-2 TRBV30 CAWSLRDSGPNYGYTF TGTGCCTGGAGTCTCCGCGACAGTGGGCCTAACTATGGCTACACCTTC
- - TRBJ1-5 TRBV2 CASSELGKSNQPQHF TGTGCCAGCAGTGAATTGGGGAAAAGCAATCAGCCCCAGCATTTT
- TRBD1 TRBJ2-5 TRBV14 CASSQYRGPQETQYF TGTGCCAGCAGCCAGTACAGGGGCCCTCAAGAGACCCAGTACTTC
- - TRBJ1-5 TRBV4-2 CASSQGTDSNQPQHF TGTGCCAGCAGCCAAGGGACAGATAGCAATCAGCCCCAGCATTTT
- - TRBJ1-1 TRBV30 CAWSMRQGNTEAFF TGTGCCTGGAGTATGCGGCAGGGGAACACTGAAGCTTTCTTT
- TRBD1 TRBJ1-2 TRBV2 CASSETGQDGYTF TGTGCCAGCAGTGAGACAGGGCAGGATGGCTACACCTTC
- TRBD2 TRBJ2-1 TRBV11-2 CASNRPPSGNVYNEQFF TGTGCCAGCAACCGACCCCCTAGCGGCAATGTCTACAATGAGCAGTTCTTC